This T cell receptor beta chain was sequenced during a study of neurological immune-mediated disorders. As for the study in general: Secondary progressive disease was present in 3, and relapsing-remitting disease in roughly 30, of the 34 multiple sclerosis patients. Study outcomes and limitations: A possible signature appeared as one related-CDR3 cluster, in which phylogenetic grouping placed the repertoires of 18 of 34 multiple sclerosis patients.

This clonotype appeared many times. Its target is not known. Synthesis of cDNA was accomplished via 5'RACE employing 10-nucleotide random UMIs. Each CDR3 protein gets one entry after TCRdb re-called the 5' RACE reads with MiXCR. The repertoire holds more than 45,000 distinct CDR3 sequences, with around 3.6% as singletons. The sequenced material came from PBMCs. The receptor was derived from a man younger than 45 with multiple sclerosis.

The CDR3 reads CASSLFAGGELFF. The CDR3 coding sequence is TGCGCCAGCAGCTTGTTCGCTGGGGGGGAGCTGTTTTTT. The gene calls are TRBV5-1 and TRBJ2-2; D is uncertain. Trimming left V 1 base short and J 8 bases short, with 9 bases between. This CDR3 comprises 13 residues. Per the germline V gene, CDR1 is SGHRS and CDR2 is YFSETQ.